This T cell receptor beta chain was sequenced in a study of blood T cells in healthy people across ages. Through a sample-barcoded 5' primer and a J-beta primer mix, a second PCR was run for roughly 6 to 12 cycles. From the 5' RACE reads, TCRdb called clonotypes with MiXCR, one entry per CDR3 protein. The sample has 750,000 to 950,000 distinct CDR3 sequences, almost 30% seen once. In this sample, this clonotype turned up a few times. CDR1 is MDHEN and CDR2 is SYDVKM in the germline V gene. V was trimmed by 3 bases and J by 0 bases, leaving 12 bases between them. This CDR3 has 16 residues. Separately, the same data were catalogued under a study of T cells of mothers and their children. That paper states: When mothers and children were related, their normalized repertoire overlap, which was always slightly higher, did not differ significantly from that of unrelated pairs.

Sequenced: blood. The sequence derives from a woman aged 35 to 49 in good health. The rearrangement links TRBV28 to TRBJ1-5; perhaps TRBD1 as D (5 bases). The DNA of the CDR3 is TGTGCCAGCAGTTTCGCACGGGGGTATAGCAATCAGCCCCAGCATTTT. The encoded protein is CASSFARGYSNQPQHF.